This TCR beta chain comes out of a study of blood T cell repertoires in COVID-19. Study summary: Collection of acute and convalescent COVID-19 samples took place in the United States, Italy and Spain.

Per the original data handling: Amplification from reference gene primers served as the basis for estimated nucleated cell counts. Sequenced by immunoSEQ multiplex PCR; TCRdb stores in-frame clones only, minus some. Clonal size and the V and J genes are those of that table, whereas D and trimming came from the DNA. The sample shows approximately 140,000 clones, more than 75% of them seen only once. The germline V gene has CDR1 SNHLY and CDR2 FYNNEI. The ends were cut back, 8 bases at V and 5 bases at J, with 21 bases in the middle. The CDR3 runs to 15 residues. This chain joins TRBV2 and TRBJ1-1; TRBD1 is a possible D gene (5 bases). The sequence was obtained from a man aged 80 or over with acute or convalescent COVID-19. Specimen: peripheral blood. CDR3: CASRRPLGEGTEAFF. The CDR3 DNA is TGTGCCAGCCGCAGGCCGTTGGGGGAGGGTACTGAAGCTTTCTTT. The whole variable domain, remainder taken from reference TRBV2 and TRBJ1-1, is EPEVTQTPSHQVTQMGQEVILRCVPISNHLYFYWYRQILGQKVEFLVSFYNNEISEKSEIFDDQFSVERPDGSNFTLKIRSTKLEDSAMYFCASRRPLGEGTEAFFGQGTRLTVV.